The clone carrying this T cell receptor beta chain appeared many times. The second PCR ran roughly 6 to 11 cycles with a sample-barcoded 5' primer and J-beta primers. From the 5' RACE reads, TCRdb called clonotypes with MiXCR, one entry per CDR3 protein. Of hundreds of thousands of distinct CDR3 sequences listed, approximately 44% are singletons. CDR3 length equals 15 residues. Trimming shortened V by 3 bases and J by 3 bases, and 15 bases separated the two germline ends. CDR1 LNHNV and CDR2 YYDKDF come from the germline V gene (reference sequence). PBMCs, at least 7 million per sample, were isolated. The data originate from a study of blood T cells in healthy people across ages. Overall study: Template switching caught about one barcoded beta molecule for each two T cells.

This receptor was obtained from a man aged 55 to 70 in good health. The source material was blood. The rearrangement joins TRBV15 to TRBJ2-7; tentative D call: TRBD1 (5 bases). The CDR3 loop reads CATSRGRTPNYEQYF. As DNA, the CDR3 is TGTGCCACCAGCAGGGGAAGGACACCGAACTACGAGCAGTACTTC.